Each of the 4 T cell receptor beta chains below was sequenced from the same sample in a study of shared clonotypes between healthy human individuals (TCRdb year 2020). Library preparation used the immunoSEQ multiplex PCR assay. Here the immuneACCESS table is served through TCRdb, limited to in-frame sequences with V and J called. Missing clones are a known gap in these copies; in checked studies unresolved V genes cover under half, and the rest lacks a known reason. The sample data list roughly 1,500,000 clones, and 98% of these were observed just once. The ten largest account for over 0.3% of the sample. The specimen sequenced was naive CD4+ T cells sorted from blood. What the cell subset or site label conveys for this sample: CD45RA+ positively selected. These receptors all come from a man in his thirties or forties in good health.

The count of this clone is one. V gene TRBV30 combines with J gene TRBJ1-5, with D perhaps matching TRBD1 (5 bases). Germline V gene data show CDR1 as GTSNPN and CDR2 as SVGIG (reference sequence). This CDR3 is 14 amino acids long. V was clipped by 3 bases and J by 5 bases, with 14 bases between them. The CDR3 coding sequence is TGTGCCTGGAGCGTAGACAGCGCACATCAGCCCCAGCATTTT. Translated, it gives CAWSVDSAHQPQHF.

DNA for the CDR3: TGTGCCATCAGGGACACAGGGACCGGGTACGAGCAGTACTTC. This translates into CAIRDTGTGYEQYF. The V call is TRBV10-3, the J call TRBJ2-7; possibly TRBD1 for D (6 bases). Germline V gene sequence: CDR1 ENHRY, CDR2 SYGVKD. Trimming removed 6 bases at V and 4 bases at J, with 16 bases between. The CDR3 sequence is 14 residues long.

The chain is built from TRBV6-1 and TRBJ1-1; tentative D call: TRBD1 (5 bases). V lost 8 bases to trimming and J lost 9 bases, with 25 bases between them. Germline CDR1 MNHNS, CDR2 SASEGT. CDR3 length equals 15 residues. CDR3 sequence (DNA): TGTGCCAGCGTCGAGCGACAGTTTTTGGGACCAAAAGCTTTCTTT. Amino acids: CASVERQFLGPKAFF.

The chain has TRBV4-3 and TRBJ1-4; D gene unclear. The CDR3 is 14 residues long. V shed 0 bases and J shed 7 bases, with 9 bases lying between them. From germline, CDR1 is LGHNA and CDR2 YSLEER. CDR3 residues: CASSQEGRLEKLFF. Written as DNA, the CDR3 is TGCGCCAGCAGCCAAGAAGGCCGACTTGAAAAACTGTTTTTT.